These 2 T cell receptor beta chains share one sample of origin, sequenced in a study of shared clonotypes between healthy human individuals. The protocol was immunoSEQ multiplex PCR, while the TCRdb copy is restricted to in-frame clones and leaves out a portion. There are about 980,000 clones in the sample; 76% occur only once, and approximately 1.5% lies in the top ten. The specimen sequenced was memory CD4+ T cells sorted from blood. Subset here: CD45RA-negative fraction. The receptors were gathered from a man aged 18 to 35 in good health.

This chain joins TRBV15 and TRBJ2-7; D gene ambiguous. Germline V gene data show CDR1 as LNHNV and CDR2 as YYDKDF (reference sequence). This CDR3 is built from 14 residues. V gave up 1 base and J gave up 2 bases, with 9 bases separating them. This CDR3 is CATSRGTAPYEQYF. CDR3 coding DNA: TGTGCCACCAGCAGAGGGACGGCCCCCTACGAGCAGTACTTC.

This clone was recorded only once. This rearrangement joins TRBV5-1 to TRBJ2-3, with 13 nucleotides matching TRBD2. CDR3 length equals 15 residues. CDR1 is SGHRS and CDR2 is YFSETQ in the germline V gene. The V and J ends lost 1 base and 7 bases, in that order; junction bases with no gene match: 3. CDR3 in amino acids: CASSLTSGRGNTQYF. CDR3 DNA: TGCGCCAGCAGCTTGACTAGCGGGAGGGGGAATACGCAGTATTTT.